The source of this T cell receptor (beta chain) is a study of T cell repertoires in ileal Crohn's disease. Study overall: About half received postoperative treatment, some ten with thiopurines and 18 anti-TNF. Biopsies of inflamed ileum from the surgical specimen form M0 samples. Each sample's TCRB immunosequencing used about 500 nanograms of biopsy DNA.

Germline V gene lookup returns CDR1 LGHNA and CDR2 YNFKEQ. The V segment lost 0 bases and the J segment 0 bases; nucleotides outside the gene matches: 9. There are 19 residues in the CDR3. The time point denotes: inflamed ileum from the surgical specimen. Whole-study findings and limits: Active smokers at surgery had more clonal expansions than non-smokers.

Of note for this clone: Antigen: not known.

Assay: immunoSEQ multiplex PCR; the TCRdb copy retains only in-frame clones and omits some. The sample records 16,000 or so clones, roughly 90% being singletons. The sequence was collected from an adult with Crohn's disease. The V gene is TRBV4-2, the J gene TRBJ2-1; 9 bases are shared with TRBD2. The sample was ileal tissue. CDR3 DNA sequence: TGTGCCAGCAGCCAAGAGCCGCTAGCGGGGATGTCCTCCTACAATGAGCAGTTCTTC. Its protein is CASSQEPLAGMSSYNEQFF.